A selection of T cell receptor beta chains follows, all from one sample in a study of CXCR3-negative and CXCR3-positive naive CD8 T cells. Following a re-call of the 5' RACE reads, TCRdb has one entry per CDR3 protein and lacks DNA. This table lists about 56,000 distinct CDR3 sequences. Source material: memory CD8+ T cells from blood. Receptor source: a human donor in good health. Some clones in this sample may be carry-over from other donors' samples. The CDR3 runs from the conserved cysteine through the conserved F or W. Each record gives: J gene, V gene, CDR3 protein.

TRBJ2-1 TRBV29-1 CSVEEATGTGLRNEQFF
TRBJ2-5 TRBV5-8 CASTRPGGKETQYF
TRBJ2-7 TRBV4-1 CASSHTGVQPPYEQYF
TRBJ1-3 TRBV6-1 CASSETGSGGNTIYF
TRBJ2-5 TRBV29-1 CSDLTGSQETQYF
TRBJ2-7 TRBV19 CASSYGYPYEQYF
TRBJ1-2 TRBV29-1 CSVQGGQIGSNYGYTF
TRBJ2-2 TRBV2 CASSESGELFF
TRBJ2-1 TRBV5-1 CASSLVGGGDNEQLF
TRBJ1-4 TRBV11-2 CASSLDLPGPTTNEKLFF
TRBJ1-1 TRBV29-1 CSVQTANTEAFF
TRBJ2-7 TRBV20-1 CSAEDRGSYEQYF
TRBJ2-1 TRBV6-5 CASRRLGLAAPLNEQFF
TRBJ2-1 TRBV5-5 CASSLDVVYRTRDEQFF
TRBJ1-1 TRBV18 CASSTINPGFGAFF
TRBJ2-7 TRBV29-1 CSVEGLAQQYF
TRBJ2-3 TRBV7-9 CASRWGSSISDTQYF
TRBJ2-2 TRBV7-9 CASSSLTGELFF
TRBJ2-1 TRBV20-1 CSARDLYSGEYNEQFF
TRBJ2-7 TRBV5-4 CASSFGPGTENYEQYF
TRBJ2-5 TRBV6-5 CASSTSGSQETQYF
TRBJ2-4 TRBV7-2 CASSPTGARAKNIQYF
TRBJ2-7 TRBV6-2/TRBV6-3 CASSYSFQRANYEQYF
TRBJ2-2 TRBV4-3 CASSQEKGFTGELFF
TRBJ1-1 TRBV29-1 CSVEESSGQCLF
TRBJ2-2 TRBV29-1 CSGSGTGVTGELFF
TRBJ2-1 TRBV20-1 CSARGGGTYNEQFF
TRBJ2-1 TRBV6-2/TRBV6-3 CASSLREGAYNEQFF
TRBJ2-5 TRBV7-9 CASSLWSADLYQETQYF
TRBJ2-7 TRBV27 CASSLDVQGRMEQYF
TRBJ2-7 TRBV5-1 CASSLSSGGAIEQYF